A single TCR beta chain is shown here with its context. The target antigen is unknown. This CDR3 spans 13 amino acids. Germline V gives CDR1 MNHNY, CDR2 SVGAGI (reference sequence). With 5 bases clipped from V and 8 bases from J, the junction kept 7 bases outside the gene matches. This record comes from a study of OX40 agonist ivuxolimab in advanced cancers. Study-level information: Patients received ivuxolimab, an agonistic anti-OX40 (CD134) antibody. The study's findings and limits: On average, CD8+ T cells showed a greater number of expanded clones than CD4+.

Repertoires were generated with immunoSEQ multiplex PCR, while TCRdb's copy carries only in-frame clones and drops some. The data hold more than 100,000 clones, with 75% to 90% observed a single time. The receptor was isolated from an adult with an advanced solid tumor such as melanoma, head and neck, liver or kidney cancer. Sequenced material: CD4+ or CD8+ T cells sorted from blood, taken in a trial of the OX40 agonist ivuxolimab. The rearrangement uses TRBV6-6 and TRBJ1-1, with 8 bases fitting TRBD1. The CDR3 bases are TGTGCCAGCAGTACCACCGGGACAGGAGAAGCTTTCTTT. Translating gives CASSTTGTGEAFF.